The clone carrying this T cell receptor (beta chain) has only one observation. The data were obtained in a study of cytomegalovirus exposure and HLA in healthy donors. The germline CDR1 and CDR2 sequences are LNHDA and SQIVND (reference sequence). Deletions cut 6 bases from V and 7 bases from J, with 21 bases between. The CDR3 contains 16 residues. PCR employed 60 Vbeta and 13 Jbeta primers. Produced via immunoSEQ multiplex PCR; TCRdb's table is partial and in-frame only. Of a few hundred thousand clones listed, 77% were seen once; the top ten hold 2.5% to 3%. The sequence came from a woman aged 60-75 years in good health and CMV-seropositive. Input material: PBMCs. V usage is TRBV19 and J usage is TRBJ2-2, with D perhaps matching TRBD2 (6 bases). CDR3: CASRFGGNPKGGELFF. CDR3 coding DNA: TGTGCCAGTAGGTTTGGGGGGAACCCGAAGGGCGGGGAGCTGTTTTTT.